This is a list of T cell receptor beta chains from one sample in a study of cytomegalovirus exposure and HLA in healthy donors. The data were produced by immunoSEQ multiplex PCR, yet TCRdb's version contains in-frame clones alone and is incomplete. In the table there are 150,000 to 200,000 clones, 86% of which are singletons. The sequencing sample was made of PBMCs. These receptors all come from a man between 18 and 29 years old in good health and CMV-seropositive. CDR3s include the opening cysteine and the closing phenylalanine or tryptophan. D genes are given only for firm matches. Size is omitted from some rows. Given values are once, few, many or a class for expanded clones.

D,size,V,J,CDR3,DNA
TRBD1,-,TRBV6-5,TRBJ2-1,CASTFPSGTGEQFF,TGTGCCAGCACCTTCCCCTCCGGGACAGGTGAGCAGTTCTTC
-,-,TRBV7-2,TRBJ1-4,CASSFQQGDEKLFF,TGTGCCAGCAGCTTCCAGCAGGGTGATGAAAAACTGTTTTTT
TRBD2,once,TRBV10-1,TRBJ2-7,CASSLRESSYEQYF,TGCGCCAGCAGCCTGCGGGAGAGCTCCTACGAGCAGTACTTC
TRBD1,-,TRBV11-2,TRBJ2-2,CASSPGTGATGELFF,TGTGCCAGCAGCCCTGGGACAGGGGCTACCGGGGAGCTGTTTTTT
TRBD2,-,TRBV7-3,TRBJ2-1,CASSTSSGGANDEQFF,TGTGCCAGCAGCACCTCTAGCGGGGGGGCCAACGATGAGCAGTTCTTC
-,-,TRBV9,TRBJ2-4,CASSVVEGRLVSIQYF,TGTGCCAGCAGCGTAGTGGAGGGGCGCTTGGTTAGCATTCAGTACTTC
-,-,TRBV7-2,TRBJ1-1,CASSPQAGTEAFF,TGTGCCAGCAGCCCCCAGGCTGGCACTGAAGCTTTCTTT
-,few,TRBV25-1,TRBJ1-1,CASRSYTEAFF,TGTGCCAGCAGATCCTACACTGAAGCTTTCTTT
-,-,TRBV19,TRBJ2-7,CASRIRDTGSPYEQYF,TGTGCCAGTAGAATCCGGGACACGGGTAGTCCCTACGAGCAGTACTTC
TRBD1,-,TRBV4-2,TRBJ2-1,CASSTHRGNEQFF,TGTGCCAGCAGCACGCACAGGGGCAATGAGCAGTTCTTC
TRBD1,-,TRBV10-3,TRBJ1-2,CAIRDLEDRGVCGYTF,TGTGCCATCAGAGACCTGGAAGACAGGGGGGTTTGCGGCTACACCTTC
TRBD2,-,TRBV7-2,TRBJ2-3,CASSFQRGGTDTQYF,TGTGCCAGCAGCTTTCAGCGGGGGGGCACAGATACGCAGTATTTT
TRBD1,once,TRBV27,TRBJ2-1,CASRQMGRGLNNEQFF,TGTGCCAGCAGGCAAATGGGCAGGGGGCTAAACAATGAGCAGTTCTTC
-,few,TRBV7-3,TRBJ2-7,CASSRTRGFSEQYF,TGTGCCAGCAGCCGGACAAGGGGATTCAGTGAGCAGTACTTC
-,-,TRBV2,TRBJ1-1,CASSERTLNTEAFF,TGTGCCAGCAGTGAAAGAACATTGAACACTGAAGCTTTCTTT
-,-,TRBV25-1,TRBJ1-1,CARLTADTEAFF,TGTGCCAGACTGACCGCGGACACTGAAGCTTTCTTT
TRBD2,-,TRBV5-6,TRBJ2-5,CASSLRAGASGETQYF,TGTGCCAGCAGCTTGAGGGCGGGAGCTTCAGGAGAGACCCAGTACTTC
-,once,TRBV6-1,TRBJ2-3,CASSAEFRGDGIDTQYF,TGTGCCAGCAGTGCAGAATTCAGGGGGGACGGTATAGATACGCAGTATTTT
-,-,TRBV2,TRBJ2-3,CAGRTFRTTDTQYF,TGTGCCGGACGGACTTTCCGCACCACAGATACGCAGTATTTT
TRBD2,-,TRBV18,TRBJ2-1,CASSPLTSGYNEQFF,TGTGCCAGCTCACCTTTGACTAGCGGATACAATGAGCAGTTCTTC
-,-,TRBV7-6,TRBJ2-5,CASSSEQGSRETQYF,TGTGCCAGCAGCAGTGAACAGGGATCTCGGGAGACCCAGTACTTC
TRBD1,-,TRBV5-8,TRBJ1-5,CASSLVGQRYQPQHF,TGTGCCAGCAGCTTGGTGGGACAGCGATATCAGCCCCAGCATTTT